The sequence of this T cell receptor (beta chain) was determined in a study of cytomegalovirus exposure and HLA in healthy donors. Unmatched junction bases numbered 6, after V lost 1 base and J lost 6 bases. This CDR3 region has 16 residues. Germline CDR1 is SGHAT and CDR2 is FQNNGV. It was with 60 Vbeta and 13 Jbeta primers that the PCR ran. Profiling relied on immunoSEQ multiplex PCR, and the TCRdb table lists in-frame clones only, not all of them. The data contain around 150,000 clones, over 60% of them singletons. The chain is built from TRBV11-2 and TRBJ2-5; 12 bases line up with TRBD2. This receptor was taken from a middle-aged woman in good health and CMV-seronegative. The sample was PBMCs. CDR3 amino acids: CASSLVLAGGMKTQYF. The CDR3 nucleotides read TGTGCCAGCAGCTTAGTGCTAGCGGGGGGGATGAAGACCCAGTACTTC.